One and the same sample provided the 15 T cell receptor beta chains below, sequenced in a study of memory CD8 T cells in hepatitis C reinfection. Some clones are missing from TCRdb's copy, which holds only in-frame ones; the method was immunoSEQ multiplex PCR. The sample has more than 35,000 clones, approximately 88% seen once. Time point meaning: peak reinfection, 3 to 8 weeks after reinfection detection. No in vitro expansion preceded TCR sequencing of the sorted cells. The specimen was naive CD8+ T cells sorted from blood. The receptors here all came from a man between 18 and 29 years old with hepatitis C virus infection.

V gene TRBV4-1 combines with J gene TRBJ2-2, with D uncertain. The CDR3 totals 15 residues. Trimming pared 1 base from V and 2 bases from J, leaving 8 bases between. Germline CDR1 reads MGHRA; CDR2 reads YSYEKL. DNA for the CDR3: TGCGCCAGCAGCCAAGTGGGCTCCAACACCGGGGAGCTGTTTTTT. It codes for CASSQVGSNTGELFF.

V is TRBV5-1 and J is TRBJ2-5; TRBD2 aligns across 8 bases. V was pared by 0 bases and J by 5 bases, with 6 bases of the junction left unmatched. Germline values: CDR1 SGHRS, CDR2 YFSETQ. The CDR3 covers 15 residues. This CDR3 is CASSLEGTRAETQYF. CDR3 coding DNA: TGCGCCAGCAGCTTGGAGGGGACTAGGGCTGAGACCCAGTACTTC. The entire variable domain, with the rest obtained from reference TRBV5-1 and TRBJ2-5, is as follows: KAGVTQTPRYLIKTRGQQVTLSCSPISGHRSVSWYQQTPGQGLQFLFEYFSETQRNKGNFPGRFSGRQFSNSRSEMNVSTLELGDSALYLCASSLEGTRAETQYFGPGTRLLVL.

The chain employs TRBV27 and TRBJ1-1; maybe TRBD1 (5 bases). Germline lookup yields CDR1 MNHEY and CDR2 SMNVEV (reference sequence). This CDR3 has 12 amino acids. Between the trimmed V and J ends, which lost 5 bases and 5 bases, there was a span of 9 bases. The CDR3 nucleotides read TGTGCCAGCAGTCCCGGGGGGACTGAAGCTTTCTTT. Translated: CASSPGGTEAFF.

V usage is TRBV10-2 and J usage is TRBJ2-1; 10 bases align to TRBD2. V dropped 10 bases and J dropped 0; count of bases not matched to a gene: 18. CDR1 and CDR2 from the germline V gene are WSHSY and SAAADI. This CDR3 is built from 19 residues. The DNA of the CDR3 is TGCGCCACCCTAGGGGGACTAGCGTCTTCGGCGAGCTCCTACAATGAGCAGTTCTTC. It is translated as CATLGGLASSASSYNEQFF.

This clone was detected only once. The sample holds other DNA sequences that translate to the same CDR3. The chain couples TRBV6-5 to TRBJ2-7; D might be TRBD2 (5 bases). Germline lookup yields CDR1 MNHEY and CDR2 SVGAGI. V was cut by 6 bases and J by 1 base, with 7 bases left in between. CDR3 length equals 12 residues. CDR3 coding DNA: TGTGCCAGCAGAGGACTTTCCTACGAGCAGTACTTC. Translated: CASRGLSYEQYF.

The chain has TRBV6-5 and TRBJ2-7; 10 nucleotides match TRBD1. This CDR3 spans 16 amino acids. J lost 3 bases, V lost 0 bases, and 5 bases had no gene match. CDR1 is MNHEY and CDR2 is SVGAGI in the germline V gene. The CDR3, as DNA: TGTGCCAGCAGTTACTCGCCAGGGGACAGGGGCTACGAGCAGTACTTC. Protein: CASSYSPGDRGYEQYF.

The chain joins TRBV19 to TRBJ1-1; D perhaps matches TRBD1 (6 bases). The germline CDR1 and CDR2 sequences are LNHDA and SQIVND (reference sequence). V was trimmed by 8 bases and J by 11 bases, leaving 15 bases between them. The CDR3 consists of 11 residues. This CDR3 is CASLAGAFAFF. CDR3 in DNA: TGTGCCAGTTTGGCGGGGGCGTTCGCTTTCTTT.

The chain couples TRBV7-9 to TRBJ2-5; D might be TRBD2 (7 bases). The ends were cut back, 5 bases at V and 9 bases at J, with 19 bases in the middle. This CDR3 has 14 residues. Germline lookup yields CDR1 SEHNR and CDR2 FQNEAQ (reference sequence). The DNA for the CDR3 is TGTGCCAGCAGCCCACGGGGGGCCTTGTCAGCCCAGTACTTC. Its protein product is CASSPRGALSAQYF. Supplemented by reference TRBV7-9 and TRBJ2-5, the full variable domain reads DTGVSQNPRHKITKRGQNVTFRCDPISEHNRLYWYRQTLGQGPEFLTYFQNEAQLEKSRLLSDRFSAERPKGSFSTLEIQRTEQGDSAMYLCASSPRGALSAQYFGPGTRLLVL.

This chain uses TRBV6-1 with TRBJ2-7, with 10 bases aligning to TRBD2. The CDR3 contains 15 residues. The germline CDR1 and CDR2 sequences are MNHNS and SASEGT. J was trimmed by 0 bases and V by 5 bases; bases with no gene match: 4. CDR3 protein: CASSKGTSDSYEQYF. The CDR3 coding sequence is TGTGCCAGCAGTAAAGGGACTAGCGACTCCTACGAGCAGTACTTC.

The chain employs TRBV25-1 and TRBJ2-1; possibly TRBD2 for D (6 bases). V was shortened by 7 bases and J by 5 bases, with 18 bases between the two germline ends. Germline CDR1 MGHDK, CDR2 SYGVNS. The CDR3 spans 15 residues. The CDR3 loop is CASTRQEGPNNEQFF. The CDR3, as DNA: TGTGCCAGCACCCGGCAGGAGGGCCCTAACAATGAGCAGTTCTTC.

The genes are TRBV6-1 and TRBJ2-1; 11 bases align to TRBD2. The CDR3 extends over 15 amino acids. CDR1 is MNHNS and CDR2 is SASEGT in the germline V gene. V shed 3 bases and J 3 bases; nucleotides not matched to a gene: 1. Written as DNA, the CDR3 is TGTGCCAGCAGTGAGGGACTAGCGGACTACAATGAGCAGTTCTTC. Its translation is CASSEGLADYNEQFF.

The chain joins TRBV27 to TRBJ2-1, with 11 bases matching TRBD2. Per the germline V gene, CDR1 is MNHEY and CDR2 is SMNVEV (reference sequence). V was pared by 6 bases and J by 10 bases, with 14 bases of the junction left unmatched. The CDR3 spans 16 residues. CDR3: CASSPRIIAGGSEQFF. In nucleotides, the CDR3 is TGTGCCAGCAGCCCTCGGATAATAGCGGGGGGGTCGGAGCAGTTCTTC.

J is TRBJ1-5 and V is TRBV27; 7 nucleotides match TRBD1. After removal of 9 bases from V and 4 bases from J, the junction contained 6 bases not matched to a gene. The germline gives CDR1 MNHEY, CDR2 SMNVEV (reference sequence). This CDR3 comprises 13 residues. The CDR3 sequence is CASRQGLNQPQHF. The CDR3 DNA follows: TGTGCCAGTCGACAGGGCTTAAATCAGCCCCAGCATTTT.

The chain couples TRBV7-9 to TRBJ2-3, with D possibly matching TRBD2 (7 bases). Germline lookup yields CDR1 SEHNR and CDR2 FQNEAQ (reference sequence). CDR3 size: 13 residues. Deletions cut 5 bases from V and 4 bases from J, with 10 bases between. CDR3 sequence (DNA): TGTGCCAGCAGCGGGGGGGCCCCAGATACGCAGTATTTT. Translating it yields CASSGGAPDTQYF.

The chain is built from TRBV28 and TRBJ2-7; 9 nucleotides match TRBD1. V was clipped by 2 bases and J by 2 bases; unmatched bases: 1. Germline V gene sequence: CDR1 MDHEN, CDR2 SYDVKM. The CDR3 consists of 14 residues. For the CDR3, the DNA is TGTGCCAGCAGTTTAGGGACAGGGACCTACGAGCAGTACGTC. Protein: CASSLGTGTYEQYV.